A single count supports the clone carrying this TCR beta chain. This entry is derived from a study of blood T cell repertoires in COVID-19. The cohort comprised adults aged 18 to 89 years residing in about two dozen US areas. Cohort assignment relied on participant-reported clinical history. Only in-frame clones appear in the TCRdb table, and some are missing; sequencing was by immunoSEQ multiplex PCR. The sample gives fewer than 500,000 clones, nearly 90% of which show up once; around 1.8% is in the top ten. Input material: PBMCs or T cells enriched from blood (not recorded which). The clonotype comes from a woman aged 18 to 35 with acute COVID-19.

The CDR3 loop is CASRSVKDSTNEKLFF. In nucleotides, the CDR3 is TGTGCCAGCAGATCAGTTAAAGATTCAACTAATGAAAAACTGTTTTTT. The rearrangement joins TRBV6-6 to TRBJ1-4; no reliable D call. The germline CDR1 and CDR2 sequences are MNHNY and SVGAGI (reference sequence). CDR3 length: 16 amino acids. V lost 6 bases and J lost 0, with 14 bases in between.